These 30 T cell receptor beta chains came from one sample sequenced in a study of human T cells and chemical hapten exposure. From the RACE reads, TCRdb called clonotypes with MiXCR, one entry per CDR3 protein. The sample carries around 330,000 distinct CDR3 sequences, around 5% recorded once. Time point denoted: pre-sensitization, week 0. Indicated treatment: therapeutic diphenylcyclopropenone sensitization with weekly scalp DPC. Source: whole blood, taken in connection with sensitization to the hapten diphenylcyclopropenone (DPC). The origin of the receptors is a woman aged 18-29 years with alopecia areata. Some clones in this sample may be carry-over from other donors' samples.

This chain connects TRBV7-9 to TRBJ1-2; D not resolved. The V and J ends lost 5 bases and 7 bases respectively, with 8 bases between them. The germline gives CDR1 SEHNR, CDR2 FQNEAQ (reference sequence). This CDR3 region has 11 residues. The CDR3 DNA sequence: TGTGCCAGCAGCCCCTATTGTGGCTACACCTTC. Translating it yields CASSPYCGYTF.

This clonotype was seen a few times. The chain links TRBV4-2 to TRBJ2-7, with TRBD2 matching 8 bases. Germline-derived CDR1 and CDR2 are LGHNA and YNFKEQ. The trim removed 1 base at V and 3 bases at J, leaving 11 bases unmatched. This CDR3 has 17 amino acids. The CDR3 protein is CASSQVPAGGLHYEQYF. The CDR3 DNA reads as TGTGCCAGCAGCCAAGTCCCTGCGGGGGGCCTACACTACGAGCAGTACTTC.

The table lists this clonotype with many counts. This chain joins TRBV3-1 and TRBJ1-1, with D hard to call. Trimming took off 5 bases at V and 1 base at J, with 8 bases between the two ends. Germline loops: CDR1 LGHDT, CDR2 YNNKEL (reference sequence). CDR3 size: 13 residues. The DNA of the CDR3 is TGTGCCAGCAGCGTAAACAGGAACACTGAAGCTTTCTTT. It specifies CASSVNRNTEAFF. Looking up the rest from reference TRBV3-1 and TRBJ1-1 gives the full variable domain: DTAVSQTPKYLVTQMGNDKSIKCEQNLGHDTMYWYKQDSKKFLKIMFSYNNKELIINETVPNRFSPKSPDKAHLNLHINSLELGDSAVYFCASSVNRNTEAFFGQGTRLTVV.

This clonotype was recorded many times. This sequence joins TRBV18 and TRBJ1-5, with 7 bases identical to TRBD1. This CDR3 has 14 residues. Germline V gene sequence: CDR1 KGHSH, CDR2 LQKENI. Trimming removed 8 bases from V and 2 bases from J; junction bases left unmatched: 6. The chain's CDR3 is CASSPGGGNQPQHF. CDR3 in DNA: TGTGCCAGCAGCCCAGGGGGTGGCAATCAGCCCCAGCATTTT. The variable domain in full, with the rest retrieved from reference TRBV18 and TRBJ1-5, is NAGVMQNPRHLVRRRGQEARLRCSPMKGHSHVYWYRQLPEEGLKFMVYLQKENIIDESGMPKERFSAEFPKEGPSILRIQQVVRGDSAAYFCASSPGGGNQPQHFGDGTRLSIL.

V usage is TRBV15 and J usage is TRBJ2-1; either TRBD1 or TRBD2 may supply D (5 bases each). Trimming left V 4 bases short and J 1 base short, with 11 bases between. The CDR3 totals 15 residues. Per the germline V gene, CDR1 is LNHNV and CDR2 is YYDKDF (reference sequence). The CDR3 loop is CATSTTRESYNEQFF. The CDR3 nucleotides read TGTGCCACCAGCACGACCAGGGAGTCCTACAATGAGCAGTTCTTC.

This clonotype was picked up many times. The J gene is TRBJ1-1, the V gene TRBV7-9; D gene ambiguous. There are 12 residues in the CDR3. Germline lookup yields CDR1 SEHNR and CDR2 FQNEAQ (reference sequence). Trimming removed 3 bases at V and 6 bases at J, with 8 bases between. The CDR3: CASSFEGAEAFF. The CDR3 DNA reads TGTGCCAGCAGCTTTGAGGGAGCTGAAGCTTTCTTT.

V usage is TRBV10-3 and J usage is TRBJ1-1; no definite D call. The CDR3 is 16 residues long. Per the germline V gene, CDR1 is ENHRY and CDR2 is SYGVKD. V lost 4 bases and J 11 bases, leaving 26 bases between the germline ends. The CDR3 nucleotides are TGTGCCATCAGTGGGGCCCTCGGGCCTGCCTCAAGTGGTGCTTTCTTT. Translation gives CAISGALGPASSGAFF.

Ten or more counts support this clonotype. The rearrangement uses TRBV7-8 and TRBJ1-5, with TRBD1 as a possible D gene (6 bases). The V end was cut by 2 bases, the J end by 9 bases, with 14 bases between. The CDR3 has 14 amino acids. Germline CDR1 and CDR2: SGHVS and FQNEAQ. The CDR3 here is CASSLSRGEGPQHF. Here the CDR3 DNA reads TGTGCCAGCAGCTTATCCAGGGGCGAAGGGCCCCAGCATTTT.

At least ten counts were recorded for this clonotype. This chain uses TRBV15 with TRBJ1-3; D uncertain. The germline V gene has CDR1 LNHNV and CDR2 YYDKDF (reference sequence). The CDR3 loop spans 17 amino acids. Trimming pared 2 bases from V and 1 base from J, leaving 15 bases between. The CDR3 DNA reads TGTGCCACCAGCAGACAACGCGGCGTGCAATCTGGAAACACCATATATTTT. Protein sequence: CATSRQRGVQSGNTIYF.

This clonotype was found many times. The rearrangement uses TRBV2 and TRBJ2-3, with 9 bases matching TRBD2. This CDR3 has 15 amino acids. The trim removed 1 base at V and 6 bases at J, leaving 5 bases unmatched. Germline V gene sequence: CDR1 SNHLY, CDR2 FYNNEI. CDR3: CASSEGGGAEDTQYF. The CDR3 DNA follows: TGTGCCAGCAGTGAAGGCGGGGGGGCCGAGGATACGCAGTATTTT.

This clonotype has a count of ten or more. The chain recombines TRBV7-8 with TRBJ2-5; TRBD1 is a possible D gene (6 bases). CDR3 size: 14 residues. V lost 4 bases and J 5 bases, leaving 14 bases between the germline ends. Germline CDR1 reads SGHVS; CDR2 reads FQNEAQ. The CDR3 DNA is TGTGCCAGCAGCTCTTTCGGGCAGGGGGAGACCCAGTACTTC. This codes for CASSSFGQGETQYF. Filled out from reference TRBV7-8 and TRBJ2-5, the complete variable domain reads GAGVSQSPRYKVAKRGQDVALRCDPISGHVSLFWYQQALGQGPEFLTYFQNEAQLDKSGLPSDRFFAERPEGSVSTLKIQRTQQEDSAVYLCASSSFGQGETQYFGPGTRLLVL.

This clonotype was seen at least ten times. The genes are TRBV28 and TRBJ2-3, with D perhaps matching TRBD1 (5 bases). CDR1 is MDHEN, CDR2 SYDVKM, per germline. The ends were cut back, 4 bases at V and 4 bases at J, with 12 bases in the middle. The CDR3 loop spans 14 amino acids. This CDR3 is CASSSPLRADTQYF. For the CDR3, the DNA is TGTGCCAGCAGTTCCCCTCTCAGGGCAGATACGCAGTATTTT.

The chain links TRBV27 to TRBJ2-3; D remains ambiguous. The CDR3 loop spans 14 amino acids. Looked up from germline, CDR1 is MNHEY and CDR2 is SMNVEV (reference sequence). The V gene lost 2 bases and the J gene lost 2 bases, with 8 bases spanning the gap. DNA of the CDR3: TGTGCCAGCAGTTTAATTACGGACACAGATACGCAGTATTTT. Translating it yields CASSLITDTDTQYF.

J is TRBJ1-2 and V is TRBV5-1, with D possibly being TRBD1 (6 bases). The CDR3 runs to 15 residues. Between the trimmed V and J ends, which lost 1 base and 0 bases, there was a span of 10 bases. In germline, CDR1 is SGHRS, CDR2 YFSETQ. The CDR3 nucleotides are TGCGCCAGCAGCTTGTATCAGGGGACTAACTATGGCTACACCTTC. Its translation: CASSLYQGTNYGYTF. Looking up the rest from reference TRBV5-1 and TRBJ1-2 gives the full variable domain: KAGVTQTPRYLIKTRGQQVTLSCSPISGHRSVSWYQQTPGQGLQFLFEYFSETQRNKGNFPGRFSGRQFSNSRSEMNVSTLELGDSALYLCASSLYQGTNYGYTFGSGTRLTVV.

Remarks on this clonotype: It may be a read error: a sequence one base away is much more abundant. The V and J genes are TRBV10-3 and TRBJ2-3; TRBD1 matches 7 bases. J gave up 4 bases and V 4 bases, and 14 bases lay outside the gene matches. Per the germline V gene, CDR1 is ENHRY and CDR2 is SYGVKD. The CDR3 sequence is 17 residues long. The CDR3 nucleotides are TGTGCCATCAGTGGACCTATAGCGAGGGGGCCCCCAGATACGCAGTATTTT. Translating gives CAISGPIARGPPDTQYF.

Turning to this clonotype: A much larger clone lies one base from this, so it may be a read error. The chain employs TRBV7-9 and TRBJ2-1, with 9 bases aligning to TRBD2. Germline V CDR1 and CDR2: SEHNR, FQNEAQ (reference sequence). This CDR3 has 17 amino acids. The junction had 17 bases not matched to a gene; V was cut back by 8 bases and J by 6 bases. The DNA for the CDR3 is TGTGCCAGCTTCCCCCTCTCCACTAGCGGGTGGGCCAATGAGCAGTTCTTC. Amino acids: CASFPLSTSGWANEQFF.

This clonotype was seen at least ten times. The chain couples TRBV9 to TRBJ1-5; D is ambiguous. V lost 0 bases to trimming and J lost 7 bases, with 8 bases between them. The CDR3 consists of 13 residues. In germline, CDR1 is SGDLS, CDR2 YYNGEE. The CDR3 here is CASSVAEGQPQHF. The CDR3, as DNA: TGTGCCAGCAGCGTAGCCGAGGGCCAGCCCCAGCATTTT.

This clonotype was seen more than once but under ten times. The genes are TRBV3-1 and TRBJ2-1, with 7 bases identical to TRBD1. The CDR3 extends over 17 amino acids. The V gene end was trimmed by 4 bases and the J gene end by 0 bases; junction bases not matched to a gene: 9. Germline-derived CDR1 and CDR2 are LGHDT and YNNKEL (reference sequence). This CDR3 is CASSPWSDRSSYNEQFF. The CDR3 bases are TGTGCCAGCAGCCCGTGGTCGGACAGGAGCTCCTACAATGAGCAGTTCTTC.

There are many counts of this clonotype. The J gene is TRBJ1-5, the V gene TRBV20-1; possible D gene TRBD1, 5 bases. The CDR3 has 14 amino acids. Germline V CDR1 and CDR2: DFQATT, SNEGSKA (reference sequence). Trimming took off 6 bases at V and 2 bases at J, with 14 bases between the two ends. DNA for the CDR3: TGCAGTGCGGCCGGGGGAGGGGGCAATCAGCCCCAGCATTTT. Its protein product is CSAAGGGGNQPQHF.

This clonotype was recorded at least ten times. V is TRBV24-1 and J is TRBJ1-2; no firm D call. V gave up 5 bases and J gave up 0 bases, with 6 bases separating them. Germline values: CDR1 KGHDR, CDR2 SFDVKD. The CDR3 spans 13 residues. The CDR3 bases are TGTGCCACCAGTGTTAGTACTAACTATGGCTACACCTTC. This translates into CATSVSTNYGYTF.

Only one count was recorded for this clonotype. Being one base from a much bigger clone, this may be a read error. CDR3 protein: CASRLQGDYGYTF. In nucleotides, the CDR3 is TGTGCCAGCAGGTTACAGGGAGACTATGGCTACACCTTC. The rearrangement uses TRBV12-3 or TRBV12-4 and TRBJ1-2, with D tentatively TRBD1 (6 bases). The CDR3 length is 13 residues. V gave up 6 bases and J gave up 3 bases, with 11 bases separating them.

This clonotype was seen a few times. The chain is built from TRBV28 and TRBJ2-7; D call uncertain. The CDR3 contains 15 residues. The germline gives CDR1 MDHEN, CDR2 SYDVKM. V was clipped by 4 bases and J by 1 base, with 14 bases between them. CDR3 DNA: TGTGCCAGCAGTTCCCCCTCGGACGGTTCCTACGAGCAGTACTTC. Translating gives CASSSPSDGSYEQYF.

This clonotype was seen ten or more times. The chain carries TRBV7-3 and TRBJ2-1; 10 nucleotides align to TRBD1. CDR3 size: 15 residues. Germline loops: CDR1 SGHTA, CDR2 FQGTGA. V shed 5 bases, J shed 2 bases, and the junction held 3 bases outside the gene matches. In DNA, the CDR3 is TGTGCCAGCAGCCTAGACAGGGGGCCCTACAATGAGCAGTTCTTC. This encodes CASSLDRGPYNEQFF.

There are many counts of this clonotype. The rearrangement links TRBV6-2 or TRBV6-3 to TRBJ1-1, with unresolved D. V lost 10 bases to trimming and J lost 1 base, with 13 bases between them. The length of the CDR3 is 13 residues. Per germline, CDR1 MNHEY and CDR2 SVGEGT. The CDR3 reads CATQTGRNTEAFF. The CDR3, as DNA: TGTGCCACCCAAACCGGGAGGAACACTGAAGCTTTCTTT.

This clonotype was recorded at least ten times. The V gene is TRBV6-5, the J gene TRBJ2-3, with D possibly matching TRBD2 (5 bases). Trimming removed 8 bases at V and 1 base at J, with 16 bases between. The germline CDR1 and CDR2 sequences are MNHEY and SVGAGI. This CDR3 spans 15 amino acids. CDR3 region: CASHRSGLRTDTQYF. The CDR3 DNA is TGTGCCAGCCATCGTAGTGGACTTCGCACAGATACGCAGTATTTT.

This clonotype was recorded at least ten times. The chain links TRBV7-2 to TRBJ1-2; possible D gene TRBD1, 5 bases. V was shortened by 4 bases and J by 0 bases, with 9 bases between the two germline ends. From germline, CDR1 is SGHTA and CDR2 FQGNSA. The CDR3 runs to 14 residues. The CDR3 is CASSWRGANYGYTF. In nucleotides, the CDR3 is TGTGCCAGCAGCTGGCGGGGGGCTAACTATGGCTACACCTTC.

CDR3 sequence (DNA): TGTGCCACCGGGGGGGTAGAACTGTTTTTT. Translation: CATGGVELFF. The rearrangement joins TRBV15 to TRBJ1-4, with a possible D match to TRBD1 (5 bases). The germline V gene has CDR1 LNHNV and CDR2 YYDKDF (reference sequence). Trimming took off 8 bases at V and 12 bases at J, with 10 bases between the two ends. The CDR3 is 10 residues long. Full variable domain (remainder filled in from reference TRBV15 and TRBJ1-4): DAMVIQNPRYQVTQFGKPVTLSCSQTLNHNVMYWYQQKSSQAPKLLFHYYDKDFNNEADTPDNFQSRRPNTSFCFLDIRSPGLGDTAMYLCATGGVELFFGSGTQLSVL.

V gene TRBV3-1 combines with J gene TRBJ2-5; D unclear. Deletions cut 0 bases from V and 1 base from J, with 12 bases between. Germline CDR1 reads LGHDT; CDR2 reads YNNKEL (reference sequence). CDR3 size: 16 residues. For the CDR3, the DNA is TGTGCCAGCAGCCAAGAACGCGAGGCCTCCCAAGAGACCCAGTACTTC. As protein: CASSQEREASQETQYF.

The rearrangement uses TRBV4-2 and TRBJ2-3; D call uncertain. Germline lookup yields CDR1 LGHNA and CDR2 YNFKEQ. This CDR3 has 15 amino acids. The V end was cut by 0 bases, the J end by 4 bases, with 11 bases between. The CDR3 nucleotides are TGTGCCAGCAGCCAAGATCTAAACCGGGCAGATACGCAGTATTTT. Translation: CASSQDLNRADTQYF.

In this sample, this clonotype turned up a few times. The chain is built from TRBV29-1 and TRBJ2-3; D may be TRBD2 (5 bases). The germline V gene encodes CDR1 SQVTM and CDR2 ANQGSEA. Trimming removed 3 bases at V and 7 bases at J, with 8 bases between. CDR3 length equals 11 residues. The CDR3 DNA sequence: TGCAGCGTTGATGGAGGACATACGCAGTATTTT. It yields the protein CSVDGGHTQYF.